This T cell receptor (beta chain) was found in a study of post-analysis software for immune sequencing data. Unique molecular identifiers tagged the TCR beta cDNA libraries. TCRdb called the PCR reads again in MiXCR, with one record for every CDR3 protein. The data contain 160,000 or so distinct CDR3 sequences, roughly 34% of them seen just once; the ten biggest clones take up approximately 30%. The CDR3 spans 15 residues. The V end lost 2 bases, the J end lost 13 bases, and 23 bases lay between the germline ends. The V gene's germline CDR1 is ENHRY and CDR2 SYGVKD. This clonotype originated in a girl aged 10 to 17 with multiple sclerosis. The input for sequencing was blood, taken after autologous hematopoietic stem cell transplantation. The chain is built from TRBV10-3 and TRBJ2-5, with D possibly being TRBD2 (6 bases). The CDR3 DNA follows: TGTGCCATCAGTGAGGGGGGGTCCCTCTACTACGAGCGGTACTTC. As protein: CAISEGGSLYYERYF.